These 9 T cell receptor beta chains came from one sample sequenced in a study of blood T cell repertoires in COVID-19. Clones were sequenced by immunoSEQ multiplex PCR, and TCRdb holds only the in-frame ones, with some missing. The sample lists about 120,000 clones, over 65% occurring once. Sequences were obtained from peripheral blood. Receptors were obtained from a man aged 25-45 years with acute or convalescent COVID-19.

The chain is built from TRBV5-6 and TRBJ2-5, with 9 bases that match TRBD2. Trimming removed 0 bases from V and 2 bases from J; junction bases left unmatched: 5. CDR3 length: 16 residues. CDR1 and CDR2 (germline): SGHDT, YYEEEE. This CDR3 reads CASSLELAGLQETQYF. The CDR3 region has the DNA TGTGCCAGCAGCTTGGAGCTAGCGGGGCTTCAAGAGACCCAGTACTTC. The whole variable domain, remainder taken from reference TRBV5-6 and TRBJ2-5, is DAGVTQSPTHLIKTRGQQVTLRCSPKSGHDTVSWYQQALGQGPQFIFQYYEEEERQRGNFPDRFSGHQFPNYSSELNVNALLLGDSALYLCASSLELAGLQETQYFGPGTRLLVL.

CDR3 sequence: CASSGDIHWTAGYTF. CDR3 DNA sequence: TGCGCCAGCAGCGGGGATATCCACTGGACTGCGGGCTACACCTTC. The chain has TRBV5-1 and TRBJ1-2; unclear D gene. The CDR3 length is 15 residues. Germline CDR1 is SGHRS and CDR2 is YFSETQ. Trimming shortened V by 4 bases and J by 8 bases, and 21 bases separated the two germline ends.

The rearrangement uses TRBV15 and TRBJ1-1; no firm D call. This CDR3 comprises 22 residues. Germline V gene lookup returns CDR1 LNHNV and CDR2 YYDKDF (reference sequence). V was clipped by 0 bases and J by 2 bases, with 31 bases between them. For the CDR3, the DNA is TGTGCCACCAGCAGAGATGGTTGGGGAGGAGAATTCCCAAAACTCCTTAACACTGAAGCTTTCTTT. Protein: CATSRDGWGGEFPKLLNTEAFF.

This clone was seen once. The V and J genes are TRBV5-6 and TRBJ1-2; perhaps TRBD1 as D (6 bases). This CDR3 is built from 14 residues. Germline CDR1 and CDR2: SGHDT and YYEEEE. Deletions cut 3 bases from V and 2 bases from J, with 11 bases between. In nucleotides, the CDR3 is TGTGCCAGCAGCTCGTGGACAGCGAACTATGGCTACACCTTC. It codes for CASSSWTANYGYTF.

There are a few counts of this clone. One end of the junction fails to match germline, which may point to a read error. V and J are TRBV7-7 and TRBJ1-4, with D possibly TRBD1 on 5 matching bases. Germline CDR1 and CDR2: SSHAT and FNYEAQ (reference sequence). The CDR3 covers 15 residues. The CDR3 DNA follows: TGTGCTAGCAGCTTAGGGGCAGGAACTAATGAAAAACTGTTTTTT. Translation: CASSLGAGTNEKLFF.

In DNA, the CDR3 is TGTGCCTGCTGGGGCGGACTAGGCTATGAGCAGTTCTTC. Amino acid sequence: CACWGGLGYEQFF. The genes are TRBV30 and TRBJ2-1; TRBD2 aligns across 7 bases. This CDR3 contains 13 residues. V dropped 6 bases and J dropped 8; count of bases not matched to a gene: 10. Germline CDR1 and CDR2: GTSNPN and SVGIG (reference sequence).

The rearrangement links TRBV11-2 to TRBJ1-1; D ambiguous. V shed 5 bases and J shed 1 base, with 8 bases lying between them. This CDR3 is 13 amino acids long. Per germline, CDR1 SGHAT and CDR2 FQNNGV. The CDR3 is CASSPGPNTEAFF. In DNA form, the CDR3 reads TGTGCCAGCAGCCCAGGCCCGAACACTGAAGCTTTCTTT.

The J gene is TRBJ1-2, the V gene TRBV7-9; D possibly corresponds to TRBD1 (5 bases). CDR1 is SEHNR, CDR2 FQNEAQ, per germline (reference sequence). The CDR3 consists of 13 residues. V was clipped by 7 bases and J by 8 bases, with 17 bases between them. The CDR3 DNA follows: TGTGCCAGCACAGAGGACACGGTCCGGGGCTACACCTTC. Residues: CASTEDTVRGYTF. Full variable domain (outside the CDR3, taken from reference TRBV7-9 and TRBJ1-2): DTGVSQNPRHKITKRGQNVTFRCDPISEHNRLYWYRQTLGQGPEFLTYFQNEAQLEKSRLLSDRFSAERPKGSFSTLEIQRTEQGDSAMYLCASTEDTVRGYTFGSGTRLTVV.

The chain combines TRBV10-2 with TRBJ1-2, with a tentative D call TRBD1 (5 bases). The germline V and J ends were trimmed by 3 bases and 5 bases, with 13 bases remaining between them. The CDR3 sequence is 14 residues long. Per the germline V gene, CDR1 is WSHSY and CDR2 is SAAADI. CDR3 nucleotides: TGCGCCAGCAGTGAACGGGGTGGGGGGTATGGCTACACCTTC. Translating gives CASSERGGGYGYTF.